This TCR beta chain was captured in a study of T-cell memory formation after mild COVID-19. Study-wide points: Clones contracting over day 15 to 85 were CD4/CD8 balanced, with later expanders leaning CD4+. The second-wave clones peaking on day 37 were not confirmed as SARS-CoV-2-specific.

This CDR3 has 15 residues. V dropped 4 bases and J dropped 6 bases, with 18 bases sitting between them. Germline-derived CDR1 and CDR2 are SEHNR and FQNEAQ (reference sequence). As regards this clonotype: Its antigen is still unknown.

One entry per CDR3 protein results from TCRdb running MiXCR on the 5' RACE reads. The repertoire has under 300,000 distinct CDR3 sequences, roughly 17% of them found once; the top ten carry around 3.7%. The specimen was PBMCs or a T cell subset sorted from them (not recorded which). The sequence was collected from a young man who had mild COVID-19 (a few samples of this study predate the infection). Cell type and time point are not known. The chain has TRBV7-9 and TRBJ1-2, with a weak D call TRBD1 (6 bases). CDR3 coding DNA: TGTGCCAGCAGCTCAGCAGCGGGGGCGCCGAATGGCTACACCTTC. Residues: CASSSAAGAPNGYTF.